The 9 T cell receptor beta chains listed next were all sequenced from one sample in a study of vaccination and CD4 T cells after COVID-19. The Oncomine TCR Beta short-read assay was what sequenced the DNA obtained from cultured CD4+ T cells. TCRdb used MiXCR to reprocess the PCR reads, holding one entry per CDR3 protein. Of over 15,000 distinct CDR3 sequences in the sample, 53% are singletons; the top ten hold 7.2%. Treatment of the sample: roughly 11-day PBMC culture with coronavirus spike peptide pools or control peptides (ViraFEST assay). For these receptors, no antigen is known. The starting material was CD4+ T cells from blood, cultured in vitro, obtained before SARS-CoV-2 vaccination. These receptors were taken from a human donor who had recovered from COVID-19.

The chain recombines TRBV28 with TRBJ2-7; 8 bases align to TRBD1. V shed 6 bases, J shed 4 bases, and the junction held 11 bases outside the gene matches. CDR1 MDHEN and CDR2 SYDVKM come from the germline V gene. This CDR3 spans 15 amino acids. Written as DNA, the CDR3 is TGTGCCAGCAGCAAGGGGGGACAGGCCTGGTACGAGCAGTACTTC. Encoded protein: CASSKGGQAWYEQYF.

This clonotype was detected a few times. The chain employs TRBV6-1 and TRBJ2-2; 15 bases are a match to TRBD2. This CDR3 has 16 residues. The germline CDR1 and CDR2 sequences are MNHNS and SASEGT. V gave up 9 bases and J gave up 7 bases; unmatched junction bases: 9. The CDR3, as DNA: TGTGCCAGTTCAGGACTAGCGGGAGGGTATATCGGGGAGCTGTTTTTT. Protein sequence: CASSGLAGGYIGELFF.

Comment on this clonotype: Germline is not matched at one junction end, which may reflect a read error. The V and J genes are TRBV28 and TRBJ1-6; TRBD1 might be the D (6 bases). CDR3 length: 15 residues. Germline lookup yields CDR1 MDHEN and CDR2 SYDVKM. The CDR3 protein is CASSITGSFNSPLHF. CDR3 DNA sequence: TGTGCCAGCAGTATAACAGGGTCCTTTAATTCACCCCTCCACTTT.

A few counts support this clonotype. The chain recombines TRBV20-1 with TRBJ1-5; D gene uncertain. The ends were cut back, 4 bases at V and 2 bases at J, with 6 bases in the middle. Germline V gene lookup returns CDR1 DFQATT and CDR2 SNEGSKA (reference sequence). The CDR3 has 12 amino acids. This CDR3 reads CSATAGNQPQHF. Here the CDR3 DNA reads TGCAGTGCTACGGCCGGCAATCAGCCCCAGCATTTT.

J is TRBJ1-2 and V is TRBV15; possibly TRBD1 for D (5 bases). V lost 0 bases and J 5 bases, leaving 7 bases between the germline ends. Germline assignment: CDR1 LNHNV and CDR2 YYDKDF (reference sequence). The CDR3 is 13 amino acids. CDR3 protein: CATSRDRVYGYTF. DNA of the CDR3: TGTGCCACCAGCAGAGACAGGGTATATGGCTACACCTTC. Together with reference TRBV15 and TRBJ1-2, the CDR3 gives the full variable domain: DAMVIQNPRYQVTQFGKPVTLSCSQTLNHNVMYWYQQKSSQAPKLLFHYYDKDFNNEADTPDNFQSRRPNTSFCFLDIRSPGLGDTAMYLCATSRDRVYGYTFGSGTRLTVV.

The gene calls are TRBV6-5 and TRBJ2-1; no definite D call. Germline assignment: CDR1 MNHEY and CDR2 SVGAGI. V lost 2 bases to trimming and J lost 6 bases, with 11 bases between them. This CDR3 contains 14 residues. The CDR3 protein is CASSYKAPSNEQFF. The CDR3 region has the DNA TGTGCCAGCAGTTACAAAGCGCCCTCCAATGAGCAGTTCTTC.

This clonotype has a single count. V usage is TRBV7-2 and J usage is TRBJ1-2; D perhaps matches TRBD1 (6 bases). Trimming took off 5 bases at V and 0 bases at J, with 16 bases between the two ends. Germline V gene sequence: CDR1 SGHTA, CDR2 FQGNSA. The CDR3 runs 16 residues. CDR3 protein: CASSTRQVLANYGYTF. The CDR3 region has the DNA TGTGCCAGCAGCACCCGACAGGTCCTGGCTAACTATGGCTACACCTTC.

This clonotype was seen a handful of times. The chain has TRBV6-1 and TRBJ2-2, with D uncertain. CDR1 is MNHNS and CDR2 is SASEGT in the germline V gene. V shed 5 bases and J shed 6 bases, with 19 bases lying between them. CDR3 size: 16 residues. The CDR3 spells CASSNTEHGASGELFF. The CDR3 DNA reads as TGTGCCAGCAGTAACACCGAGCATGGCGCTTCCGGGGAGCTGTTTTTT.

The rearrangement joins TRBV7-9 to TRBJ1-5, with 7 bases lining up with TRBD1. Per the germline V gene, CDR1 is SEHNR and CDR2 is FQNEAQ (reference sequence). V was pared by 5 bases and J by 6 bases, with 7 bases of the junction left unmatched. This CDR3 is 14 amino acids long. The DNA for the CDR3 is TGTGCCAGCAGCCGAGGACAGGAATCTCAGCCCCAGCATTTT. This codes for CASSRGQESQPQHF.